The 4 T cell receptor beta chains below all came from one sample that was sequenced in a study of blood T cell repertoires in COVID-19. Sequenced by immunoSEQ multiplex PCR; TCRdb stores in-frame clones only, minus some. The data show 95,000 to 110,000 clones, with around 88% seen just once and approximately 6.8% held by the top ten. The sequenced sample was peripheral blood. The source is a man aged 50 to 60 with active or convalescent COVID-19.

This sequence joins TRBV9 and TRBJ2-3; 7 bases line up with TRBD1. CDR1 SGDLS and CDR2 YYNGEE come from the germline V gene. The CDR3 totals 17 residues. With V trimmed by 4 bases and J by 3 bases, 14 bases remained unmatched. Here the CDR3 reads CASSPWTGGGRTDTQYF. CDR3 nucleotides: TGTGCCAGCAGCCCCTGGACAGGCGGAGGAAGAACAGATACGCAGTATTTT.

This clone has just a few counts. This rearrangement joins TRBV7-9 to TRBJ2-2, with 7 bases identical to TRBD2. Germline assignment: CDR1 SEHNR and CDR2 FQNEAQ (reference sequence). The CDR3 extends over 18 amino acids. V lost 2 bases and J lost 6; bases outside the gene matches: 15. DNA for the CDR3: TGTGCCAGCAGCTTAAGGGATTTTAGCGGGCCAAAGGCCGGGGAGCTGTTTTTT. Protein product: CASSLRDFSGPKAGELFF.

The V gene is TRBV29-1, the J gene TRBJ1-1, with D tentatively TRBD1 (6 bases). Trimming pared 0 bases from V and 5 bases from J, leaving 13 bases between. The CDR3 sequence is 14 residues long. Per the germline V gene, CDR1 is SQVTM and CDR2 is ANQGSEA. The CDR3 sequence is CSVEEGARRTEAFF. The CDR3 bases are TGCAGCGTTGAAGAGGGGGCCAGACGAACTGAAGCTTTCTTT.

V usage is TRBV6-6 and J usage is TRBJ1-2, with D perhaps TRBD1 (6 bases). V lost 0 bases to trimming and J lost 0 bases, with 11 bases between them. This CDR3 spans 16 amino acids. Germline V gene lookup returns CDR1 MNHNY and CDR2 SVGAGI (reference sequence). The CDR3: CASSYSTGRSNYGYTF. In DNA, the CDR3 is TGTGCCAGCAGTTACTCGACAGGCAGATCTAACTATGGCTACACCTTC.